This T cell receptor (beta chain) appears in the sequencing data of a study of T cell changes during pregnancy in multiple sclerosis. CDR3 size: 13 residues. After removal of 3 bases from V and 3 bases from J, the junction contained 3 bases not matched to a gene. CDR1 GTSNPN and CDR2 SVGIG come from the germline V gene (reference sequence). Profiled with immunoSEQ multiplex PCR; TCRdb holds only in-frame clones, not every one. This table holds more than 70,000 clones, 93% found once. The starting material was peripheral blood, obtained in the second trimester of pregnancy. The sequence derives from a female donor with multiple sclerosis, enrolled in a pregnancy study. The chain has TRBV30 and TRBJ2-3, with TRBD2 identical over 7 bases. The CDR3 loop reads CAWRLGGTDTQYF. In nucleotides, the CDR3 is TGTGCCTGGAGGCTGGGGGGGACAGATACGCAGTATTTT.